The 19 T cell receptor beta chains listed next were all sequenced from one sample in a study of beta chain features in type 1 diabetes. General observations from the study: Moderately but significantly shorter TCRB CDR3s were found in Type 1 diabetes patients in all four CD4+ subsets.

These receptors have no known antigen. TCRB transcripts that were expressed got sequenced, as all of the isolated RNA had been reverse transcribed. Profiled with immunoSEQ multiplex PCR; TCRdb holds only in-frame clones, not every one. The sample yields about 700,000 clones, about an eighth seen once. The specimen was naive CD4+ T cells from blood. The source is a man aged 18 to 29 with type 1 diabetes.

V and J are TRBV9 and TRBJ1-1; D is uncertain. V was cut by 4 bases and J by 2 bases, with 15 bases left in between. Germline V gene sequence: CDR1 SGDLS, CDR2 YYNGEE. This CDR3 has 15 amino acids. CDR3 sequence: CASSPRRGLNTEAFF. CDR3 coding DNA: TGTGCCAGCAGCCCTCGGCGTGGGCTTAACACTGAAGCTTTCTTT.

In this sample, this clone turned up a few times. The rearrangement joins TRBV30 to TRBJ2-5; 8 positions match TRBD1. This CDR3 contains 14 residues. The V gene's germline CDR1 is GTSNPN and CDR2 SVGIG (reference sequence). The V gene end was trimmed by 1 base and the J gene end by 1 base; junction bases not matched to a gene: 2. This CDR3 reads CAWSEGTGQETQYF. DNA for the CDR3: TGTGCCTGGAGTGAAGGGACAGGCCAAGAGACCCAGTACTTC.

This clone was observed a handful of times. J is TRBJ1-1 and V is TRBV10-3; D possibly corresponds to TRBD1 (5 bases). With 10 bases removed from V and 4 bases from J, the gap between germline ends came to 19 bases. Germline V lookup: CDR1 ENHRY, CDR2 SYGVKD. The CDR3 extends over 14 amino acids. CDR3 DNA sequence: TGTGCCACAGCGGGGGGGACGGCGGGCACTGAAGCTTTCTTT. It is translated as CATAGGTAGTEAFF.

The CDR3, as DNA: TGCAGTGCTAGACTCTCCGACCGGGTCTATTTT. Translated, it gives CSARLSDRVYF. V is TRBV20-1 and J is TRBJ1-3; D is undetermined. V shed 2 bases and J shed 16 bases, with 15 bases lying between them. Germline V gene lookup returns CDR1 DFQATT and CDR2 SNEGSKA (reference sequence). The CDR3 sequence is 11 residues long.

This clone appeared a few times. CDR3 nucleotide sequence: TGCGCCAGCAGCTTGGCCGAGGGACAGCCCCAGCATTTT. As protein: CASSLAEGQPQHF. V usage is TRBV5-1 and J usage is TRBJ1-5; D gene uncertain. The germline gives CDR1 SGHRS, CDR2 YFSETQ. The CDR3 has 13 amino acids. V shed 0 bases and J shed 7 bases, with 8 bases lying between them. Based on the CDR3 plus reference TRBV5-1 and TRBJ1-5, the full variable domain is KAGVTQTPRYLIKTRGQQVTLSCSPISGHRSVSWYQQTPGQGLQFLFEYFSETQRNKGNFPGRFSGRQFSNSRSEMNVSTLELGDSALYLCASSLAEGQPQHFGDGTRLSIL.

This clone has a handful of counts. The chain employs TRBV29-1 and TRBJ1-1; the D gene is possibly TRBD1 (6 bases). V gave up 0 bases and J gave up 7 bases, with 12 bases separating them. CDR1 is SQVTM and CDR2 is ANQGSEA in the germline V gene. The CDR3 has 13 residues. The CDR3 sequence is CSVEDGGLHEAFF. DNA of the CDR3: TGCAGCGTTGAAGATGGGGGGCTTCATGAAGCTTTCTTT.

This clone was found a few times. The V and J genes are TRBV7-8 and TRBJ1-2; D is unclear. This CDR3 comprises 13 residues. V was pared by 1 base and J by 6 bases, with 9 bases between. Per germline, CDR1 SGHVS and CDR2 FQNEAQ. This CDR3 is CASSLDAGNGYTF. The DNA for the CDR3 is TGTGCCAGCAGCTTAGATGCGGGGAATGGCTACACCTTC.

The chain joins TRBV18 to TRBJ2-3; 10 bases agree with TRBD1. Per the germline V gene, CDR1 is KGHSH and CDR2 is LQKENI. V lost 2 bases to trimming and J lost 6 bases; unmatched junction nucleotides: 8. This CDR3 spans 16 amino acids. The CDR3 loop is CASSPSGTGVQDTQYF. The CDR3 coding sequence is TGTGCCAGCTCACCATCCGGGACAGGGGTTCAGGATACGCAGTATTTT.

This clone was recorded a few times. CDR3 region: CAGGAGPAEAFF. CDR3 nucleotides: TGTGCCGGGGGGGCTGGACCCGCTGAAGCTTTCTTT. The V and J genes are TRBV30 and TRBJ1-1, with a weak D call TRBD1 (6 bases). Per germline, CDR1 GTSNPN and CDR2 SVGIG (reference sequence). Trimming took 8 bases from V and 6 from J, leaving 16 bases between them. There are 12 residues in the CDR3. Full variable domain (remainder filled in from reference TRBV30 and TRBJ1-1): SQTIHQWPATLVQPVGSPLSLECTVEGTSNPNLYWYRQAAGRGLQLLFYSVGIGQISSEVPQNLSASRPQDRQFILSSKKLLLSDSGFYLCAGGAGPAEAFFGQGTRLTVV.

This clone was counted between two and nine times. The chain links TRBV5-1 to TRBJ2-7, with D maybe TRBD1 (6 bases). CDR3 length: 14 amino acids. V lost 3 bases to trimming and J lost 0 bases, with 10 bases between them. Per germline, CDR1 SGHRS and CDR2 YFSETQ. The CDR3 DNA reads as TGCGCCAGCAGCTCACAGGGACCCTCCTACGAGCAGTACTTC. The encoded protein is CASSSQGPSYEQYF.

This clone came up a few times. The gene calls are TRBV27 and TRBJ1-6; D remains ambiguous. Trimming removed 7 bases at V and 5 bases at J, with 15 bases between. This CDR3 has 15 amino acids. Germline V gives CDR1 MNHEY, CDR2 SMNVEV (reference sequence). CDR3 sequence (DNA): TGTGCCAGCAACGTGGTGGGGAAAGATAATTCACCCCTCCACTTT. This gives the protein CASNVVGKDNSPLHF.

In this sample, this clone turned up a few times. The rearrangement joins TRBV19 to TRBJ2-3; D unresolved. CDR1 is LNHDA and CDR2 is SQIVND in the germline V gene (reference sequence). The CDR3 is made up of 16 amino acids. The V and J ends lost 3 bases and 1 base respectively, with 14 bases between them. The CDR3 loop is CASSIPSVARTDTQYF. CDR3 in DNA: TGTGCCAGTAGTATCCCCTCGGTGGCTCGCACAGATACGCAGTATTTT.

This clone was seen only a few times. This chain joins TRBV18 and TRBJ2-1; D tentatively fits TRBD1 or TRBD2 (5 bases each). This CDR3 has 17 residues. Germline values: CDR1 KGHSH, CDR2 LQKENI. The V end lost 0 bases, the J end lost 10 bases, and 22 bases lay between the germline ends. CDR3 region: CASSPPLRDGLREEQFF. Written as DNA, the CDR3 is TGTGCCAGCTCACCACCGTTAAGGGACGGACTCCGCGAAGAGCAGTTCTTC.

Only a few counts were recorded for this clone. Additional DNA sequences in this sample encode the identical CDR3. This rearrangement joins TRBV29-1 to TRBJ1-2; D perhaps matches TRBD1 (6 bases). The CDR3 length is 11 residues. The V end was cut by 4 bases, the J end by 4 bases, with 7 bases between. CDR1 SQVTM and CDR2 ANQGSEA come from the germline V gene. The CDR3 DNA reads as TGCAGCGTTGGAGGGGGCTATGGCTACACCTTC. Its translation: CSVGGGYGYTF.

This clone was detected only a few times. V gene TRBV7-9 combines with J gene TRBJ1-5; D remains unclear. The CDR3 covers 12 residues. V shed 3 bases and J shed 6 bases, with 6 bases lying between them. From germline, CDR1 is SEHNR and CDR2 FQNEAQ (reference sequence). The DNA of the CDR3 is TGTGCCAGCAGCTTGCCGTTTCAGCCCCAGCATTTT. This encodes CASSLPFQPQHF.

The gene calls are TRBV19 and TRBJ1-1, with D perhaps matching TRBD1 (5 bases). Trimming stripped 7 bases from V and 6 bases from J, with 21 bases between. CDR3 length equals 15 residues. Germline CDR1 LNHDA, CDR2 SQIVND (reference sequence). CDR3 coding DNA: TGTGCCAGTACCCTCGCGGGTCAGGGAATCGCTGAAGCTTTCTTT. It specifies CASTLAGQGIAEAFF.

This chain joins TRBV11-1 and TRBJ2-7; D ambiguous. The CDR3 totals 15 residues. Trimming took 1 base from V and 1 from J, leaving 11 bases between them. Per germline, CDR1 SGHAT and CDR2 FQDESV (reference sequence). In nucleotides, the CDR3 is TGTGCCAGCAGCTTAGGATTTGACCTTTCCTACGAGCAGTACTTC. Protein product: CASSLGFDLSYEQYF.

V and J are TRBV6-5 and TRBJ2-3, with 7 bases aligning to TRBD1. Germline lookup yields CDR1 MNHEY and CDR2 SVGAGI. This CDR3 region has 15 residues. V trimming: 6 bases; J trimming: 4 bases; junction bases outside the gene matches: 10. The CDR3 sequence is CASRPDRVVPDTQYF. Written as DNA, the CDR3 is TGTGCCAGCAGACCAGACAGGGTGGTACCAGATACGCAGTATTTT.

This clone was counted only a few times. This chain joins TRBV27 and TRBJ2-7; D gene unclear. V lost 3 bases and J 2 bases, leaving 11 bases between the germline ends. The CDR3 length is 14 residues. CDR1 is MNHEY and CDR2 is SMNVEV in the germline V gene (reference sequence). Written as DNA, the CDR3 is TGTGCCAGCAGTTTTGGAACAGCGACCTACGAGCAGTACTTC. Amino acid sequence: CASSFGTATYEQYF.